This is a list of T cell receptor beta chains from one sample in a study of cytotoxic CD8 clonotypes in ibrutinib-treated CLL. Sequencing was performed with immunoSEQ multiplex PCR; in TCRdb, only in-frame clones are kept and a portion is missing. The sample shows roughly 42,000 clones, about 70% of them seen only once. The sequencing here drew on PBMCs, taken at disease progression, from a patient treated with ibrutinib. The source of these receptors is a human donor with chronic lymphocytic leukemia. The CDR3 runs from the conserved cysteine through the conserved F or W. A D gene is named only where the DNA matches it firmly. Size is stated for part of the rows, as once, few or many counts, or as a class when the clone is expanded.

CDR3 DNA: TGTGCCAGCAGCCCCCTTACCCCAATTAGCGGGAATTACGAGCAGTACTTC; CDR3 protein: CASSPLTPISGNYEQYF; V gene: TRBV7-8; J gene: TRBJ2-7; clone size: NA; D gene: TRBD2
CDR3 DNA: TGTGCCAGCAGCCCCCCGAGGGGAGCCGCGAACACCGGGGAGCTGTTTTTT; CDR3 protein: CASSPPRGAANTGELFF; V gene: TRBV14; J gene: TRBJ2-2; clone size: few; D gene: NA
CDR3 DNA: TGTGCCGCGGGCGGAGGGCCTCGGGCAGATACGCAGTATTTT; CDR3 protein: CAAGGGPRADTQYF; V gene: TRBV11-3; J gene: TRBJ2-3; clone size: NA; D gene: NA
CDR3 DNA: TGTGCCAGCAGCGTGGGACAGGGGGCGGAAGGCTACACCTTC; CDR3 protein: CASSVGQGAEGYTF; V gene: TRBV7-2; J gene: TRBJ1-2; clone size: NA; D gene: TRBD1
CDR3 DNA: TGTGCCAGCAGTCCCGGACAGGGAAGGGCCTACGAGCAGTACTTC; CDR3 protein: CASSPGQGRAYEQYF; V gene: TRBV27; J gene: TRBJ2-7; clone size: few; D gene: TRBD1
CDR3 DNA: TGTGCCAGCTCACCAGAGCGCTACGAGCAGTACTTC; CDR3 protein: CASSPERYEQYF; V gene: TRBV18; J gene: TRBJ2-7; clone size: NA; D gene: NA
CDR3 DNA: TGTGCCAGCAGCTTAGGGGGTTCTCCTATGCAGTACTTC; CDR3 protein: CASSLGGSPMQYF; V gene: TRBV7-9; J gene: TRBJ2-7; clone size: NA; D gene: NA
CDR3 DNA: TGTGCCAGCAGCTTACAGACTAGCGGGAACGGAGAGACCCAGTACTTC; CDR3 protein: CASSLQTSGNGETQYF; V gene: TRBV7-2; J gene: TRBJ2-5; clone size: few; D gene: TRBD2
CDR3 DNA: TGTGCCAGCAAAGGGGACACTGAAGCTTTCTTT; CDR3 protein: CASKGDTEAFF; V gene: TRBV9; J gene: TRBJ1-1; clone size: NA; D gene: NA
CDR3 DNA: TGTGCCAGCAGTGACAGGTATAATTCACCCCTCCACTTT; CDR3 protein: CASSDRYNSPLHF; V gene: TRBV2; J gene: TRBJ1-6; clone size: NA; D gene: NA
CDR3 DNA: TGTGCTAGCAGCCGGGCGGGGGAGACCCAGTACTTC; CDR3 protein: CASSRAGETQYF; V gene: TRBV7-7; J gene: TRBJ2-5; clone size: NA; D gene: NA
CDR3 DNA: TGTGCTCATAGCGGAATAAGCACAGATACGCAGTATTTT; CDR3 protein: CAHSGISTDTQYF; V gene: TRBV28; J gene: TRBJ2-3; clone size: NA; D gene: NA
CDR3 DNA: TGTGCCAGCAGGAAGGGGGGAGGCTTTGACTACGAGCAGTACTTC; CDR3 protein: CASRKGGGFDYEQYF; V gene: TRBV5-6; J gene: TRBJ2-7; clone size: NA; D gene: NA
CDR3 DNA: TGTGCCAGCAGCGAGGCTGGGACGTATGAGCAGTTCTTC; CDR3 protein: CASSEAGTYEQFF; V gene: TRBV9; J gene: TRBJ2-1; clone size: NA; D gene: NA
CDR3 DNA: TGTGCCATCAGTAGGACAGCCGTACCCCAAGAGACCCAGTACTTC; CDR3 protein: CAISRTAVPQETQYF; V gene: TRBV10-3; J gene: TRBJ2-5; clone size: NA; D gene: NA
CDR3 DNA: TGTGCCTGGAGTAGCGGGGGGCCAGGGGAGGAGTTCTTC; CDR3 protein: CAWSSGGPGEEFF; V gene: TRBV30; J gene: TRBJ2-1; clone size: NA; D gene: TRBD2
CDR3 DNA: TGTGCCAGCTCACCACCTACTAGCGGCACCGGGGAGCTGTTTTTT; CDR3 protein: CASSPPTSGTGELFF; V gene: TRBV18; J gene: TRBJ2-2; clone size: once; D gene: TRBD2
CDR3 DNA: TGTGCCAGCAGCCCACCTAGCGGGACGGAGACCCAGTACTTC; CDR3 protein: CASSPPSGTETQYF; V gene: TRBV9; J gene: TRBJ2-5; clone size: NA; D gene: TRBD2
CDR3 DNA: TGTGCCAGCAGCCAGCGGGGTGGCTCCTACGAGCAGTACTTC; CDR3 protein: CASSQRGGSYEQYF; V gene: TRBV5-6; J gene: TRBJ2-7; clone size: NA; D gene: TRBD2
CDR3 DNA: TGTGCCAGCAGCATCCAGACCGGGACAGAGCTAGCGGGAGGGCAAGAGACCCAGTACTTC; CDR3 protein: CASSIQTGTELAGGQETQYF; V gene: TRBV21-1; J gene: TRBJ2-5; clone size: NA; D gene: NA
CDR3 DNA: TGTGCCAGCAGTTTGGACTCCGCAGCCTCCGAGCAGTACTTC; CDR3 protein: CASSLDSAASEQYF; V gene: TRBV7-3; J gene: TRBJ2-7; clone size: few; D gene: NA
CDR3 DNA: TGTGCCAGCAGTCACGCCCTGGGAGCTTTCTTT; CDR3 protein: CASSHALGAFF; V gene: TRBV6-6; J gene: TRBJ1-1; clone size: NA; D gene: NA
CDR3 DNA: TGTGCCAGCGGGGAAAAAGGGTACTATGGCTACACCTTC; CDR3 protein: CASGEKGYYGYTF; V gene: TRBV2; J gene: TRBJ1-2; clone size: NA; D gene: NA
CDR3 DNA: TGTGCCAGCAGTCTTCGGGGGTCCGCCGCGTATGAGCAGTTCTTC; CDR3 protein: CASSLRGSAAYEQFF; V gene: TRBV27; J gene: TRBJ2-1; clone size: NA; D gene: NA
CDR3 DNA: TGTGCCAGCAGCGTAGTAGGAGGGGGATTGGGAGATACGCAGTATTTT; CDR3 protein: CASSVVGGGLGDTQYF; V gene: TRBV9; J gene: TRBJ2-3; clone size: NA; D gene: NA
CDR3 DNA: TGTGCCAGCAGCTTACGAGGGACAGGGAACTCTGGGGCCAACGTCCTGACTTTC; CDR3 protein: CASSLRGTGNSGANVLTF; V gene: TRBV7-2; J gene: TRBJ2-6; clone size: NA; D gene: TRBD1
CDR3 DNA: TGTGCCAGCAGTTACTCCCCCAGGGAGGTTAATGAAAAACTGTTTTTT; CDR3 protein: CASSYSPREVNEKLFF; V gene: TRBV27; J gene: TRBJ1-4; clone size: once; D gene: NA
CDR3 DNA: TGTGCCAGCAGCGGGACCCCAGGGGGTCAGCCCCAGCATTTT; CDR3 protein: CASSGTPGGQPQHF; V gene: TRBV9; J gene: TRBJ1-5; clone size: NA; D gene: TRBD1
CDR3 DNA: TGTGCCAGCAGCCAAGTAGGCTACGAGCAGTACTTC; CDR3 protein: CASSQVGYEQYF; V gene: TRBV14; J gene: TRBJ2-7; clone size: few; D gene: NA
CDR3 DNA: TGTGCCAGCAGCTACCGGCAAAGGGGGGGAGAGACCCAGTACTTC; CDR3 protein: CASSYRQRGGETQYF; V gene: TRBV6-5; J gene: TRBJ2-5; clone size: NA; D gene: NA
CDR3 DNA: TGTGCCTGGAGTGTATTGCGCGGAAACACCATATATTTT; CDR3 protein: CAWSVLRGNTIYF; V gene: TRBV30; J gene: TRBJ1-3; clone size: few; D gene: NA
CDR3 DNA: TGTGCCAGCAGCTTGCCGGGACAGGGTTCCTACGAGCAGTACTTC; CDR3 protein: CASSLPGQGSYEQYF; V gene: TRBV11-3; J gene: TRBJ2-7; clone size: once; D gene: TRBD1
CDR3 DNA: TGCGCCAGCAGCCTCGAACCCCCGTTCCAAACCGTGGTCAATGAGCAGTTCTTC; CDR3 protein: CASSLEPPFQTVVNEQFF; V gene: TRBV4-3; J gene: TRBJ2-1; clone size: NA; D gene: NA
CDR3 DNA: TGTGCCAGCAGCCCAAATCCAGGGTCCGGGTACGAGCAGTACTTC; CDR3 protein: CASSPNPGSGYEQYF; V gene: TRBV9; J gene: TRBJ2-7; clone size: NA; D gene: NA
CDR3 DNA: TGTGCCAGTAGTACCCTAGCGGGAGGGGCCACCGGGGAGCTGTTTTTT; CDR3 protein: CASSTLAGGATGELFF; V gene: TRBV19; J gene: TRBJ2-2; clone size: few; D gene: TRBD2
CDR3 DNA: TGTGCCAGCAGTAAAGGGACAGCAACTACTAACTATGGCTACACCTTC; CDR3 protein: CASSKGTATTNYGYTF; V gene: TRBV6-6; J gene: TRBJ1-2; clone size: few; D gene: TRBD1
CDR3 DNA: TGTGCCAGTAGTATGGGGACTAGCGGGATTAGCACAGATACGCAGTATTTT; CDR3 protein: CASSMGTSGISTDTQYF; V gene: TRBV19; J gene: TRBJ2-3; clone size: once; D gene: TRBD2
CDR3 DNA: TGTGCCAGTAGTATCGCGGACAGGGGCAATCAGCCCCAGCATTTT; CDR3 protein: CASSIADRGNQPQHF; V gene: TRBV19; J gene: TRBJ1-5; clone size: NA; D gene: TRBD1
CDR3 DNA: TGTGCCAGTAGCCTCCAGGGTAGTGGGGGACCCGTCTCCTACGAGCAGTACTTC; CDR3 protein: CASSLQGSGGPVSYEQYF; V gene: TRBV19; J gene: TRBJ2-7; clone size: NA; D gene: NA
CDR3 DNA: TGTGCCAGCAGCGTTACCGGGACAGCTGAAGCTTTCTTT; CDR3 protein: CASSVTGTAEAFF; V gene: TRBV9; J gene: TRBJ1-1; clone size: NA; D gene: TRBD1
CDR3 DNA: TGTGCCAGCAGCTTAGCTGGAGAAGCTTTCTTT; CDR3 protein: CASSLAGEAFF; V gene: TRBV7-9; J gene: TRBJ1-1; clone size: NA; D gene: NA
CDR3 DNA: TGTGCCATCAGTGAAGGGGCAGGGACTGATACGCAGTATTTT; CDR3 protein: CAISEGAGTDTQYF; V gene: TRBV10-3; J gene: TRBJ2-3; clone size: few; D gene: NA
CDR3 DNA: TGCGCCAGCAGCCCCCTAGACGGGACAGATACGCAGTATTTT; CDR3 protein: CASSPLDGTDTQYF; V gene: TRBV5-1; J gene: TRBJ2-3; clone size: NA; D gene: NA
CDR3 DNA: TGCGCCAGCAGCCCCTATGCTAGCGGGAGTGGCGAGCAGTACTTC; CDR3 protein: CASSPYASGSGEQYF; V gene: TRBV4-3; J gene: TRBJ2-7; clone size: NA; D gene: TRBD2
CDR3 DNA: TGTGCCAGCAGCCAAGTATACCTCGGCAATCAGCCCCAGCATTTT; CDR3 protein: CASSQVYLGNQPQHF; V gene: TRBV4-2; J gene: TRBJ1-5; clone size: NA; D gene: NA
CDR3 DNA: TGCGCCAGCAGCCAAGGTAGCCGCCTAACCAATGAGCAGTTCTTC; CDR3 protein: CASSQGSRLTNEQFF; V gene: TRBV4-3; J gene: TRBJ2-1; clone size: NA; D gene: NA
CDR3 DNA: TGTGCCAGCAGCTATATCGTACTAGCGGCCACCTACAATGAGCAGTTCTTC; CDR3 protein: CASSYIVLAATYNEQFF; V gene: TRBV7-8; J gene: TRBJ2-1; clone size: NA; D gene: TRBD2
CDR3 DNA: TGTGCCAGCAGCATAACAGAAACCGGGGAGCTGTTTTTT; CDR3 protein: CASSITETGELFF; V gene: TRBV7-3; J gene: TRBJ2-2; clone size: NA; D gene: NA
CDR3 DNA: TGCGCCAGCAGCTTGCGATCCGGGACAGGGGCAGGATACGAGCAGTACTTC; CDR3 protein: CASSLRSGTGAGYEQYF; V gene: TRBV5-1; J gene: TRBJ2-7; clone size: NA; D gene: TRBD1
CDR3 DNA: TGCGCCAGCAGCCAAGGGTGGGCGGGGTACAATGAGCAGTTCTTC; CDR3 protein: CASSQGWAGYNEQFF; V gene: TRBV4-3; J gene: TRBJ2-1; clone size: NA; D gene: NA
CDR3 DNA: TGTGCCAGCAGCTTATCAGGGTTGTATGGCTACACCTTC; CDR3 protein: CASSLSGLYGYTF; V gene: TRBV7-9; J gene: TRBJ1-2; clone size: NA; D gene: NA
CDR3 DNA: TGTGCCAGCAGCGTAGGTTCCGGGACTAGCGGGATCTTGGTAATTGAGACCCAGTACTTC; CDR3 protein: CASSVGSGTSGILVIETQYF; V gene: TRBV9; J gene: TRBJ2-5; clone size: NA; D gene: TRBD2
CDR3 DNA: TGTGCCAGTAGTATTGAGGCAGGGGGCACCGGGGAGCTGTTTTTT; CDR3 protein: CASSIEAGGTGELFF; V gene: TRBV19; J gene: TRBJ2-2; clone size: NA; D gene: TRBD1
CDR3 DNA: TGTGCCTCCCAGGGTAGCAATCAGCCCCAGCATTTT; CDR3 protein: CASQGSNQPQHF; V gene: TRBV30; J gene: TRBJ1-5; clone size: NA; D gene: NA
CDR3 DNA: TGCGCCAGCAGCCCGGAGGGGACAGGGGGCTCGAGCAATCAGCCCCAGCATTTT; CDR3 protein: CASSPEGTGGSSNQPQHF; V gene: TRBV5-1; J gene: TRBJ1-5; clone size: NA; D gene: TRBD1